This TCR beta chain is drawn from a study of T-cell reconstitution after alpha-beta-depleted transplantation in children (dated by TCRdb to 2015 to 2016). Study-wide context: The study quantitatively tracked T-cell immune reconstitution after TCRalphabeta/CD19-depleted allogeneic hematopoietic cell transplantation in children using TCR repertoire profiling.

Points the paper makes about the study in general: The apparently early recovery of alphabetaT-cell counts about two months after transplant reportedly depended on only several hundred rapidly expanded clones that came from non-depleted graft cells. In some patients, the high TCRbeta diversity seen at day 60 was put down to recipient T cells and intrathymic progenitors that had survived conditioning. Hyperexpanded clone frequencies declined over subsequent months; after one year, T-cell counts and TCRbeta diversity were mostly attributed to newly produced T cells.

Clipping removes 1 base from V and 0 bases from J, with 0 as the unmatched junction base count. The cysteine opens and the phenylalanine closes a CDR3 of 15 amino acids. Only CDR3 DNA remains: 45 bases, in frame from the first base. Via the germline V gene, CDR1 is MGHRA and CDR2 YSYEKL. The treatment or condition label corresponds to: allogeneic hematopoietic cell transplantation with graft depleted of TCRalphabeta T cells and CD19 B cells. Transplant recipients were children who received TCRalphabeta/CD19-depleted allogeneic hematopoietic cell grafts. The table lists this clonotype with a few counts. Its antigen is not yet known. No base quality information exists; no much larger clone differs at one position. To prepare the library, PCR was applied. The instrument given in TCRdb is Illumina HiSeq 2500. Molecular barcoding was employed in the preparation of TCR libraries, with unique molecular identifiers being used to normalize TCRbeta repertoire quantification. In TCRdb, the public reads were trimmed at Q25 with fastp and aligned with MiXCR, with productive beta chains retained. Each CDR3 protein appears once, grouped with its most common genes and DNA. This sample lists more than 400,000 distinct CDR3 sequences; 43% were detected once. Clones ranked in the top ten supply 27% of the sample.

The material sequenced was PBMCs, taken before TCRalphabeta/CD19-depleted stem cell transplant. This clonotype was sampled from a girl aged 2-15 years with aplastic anemia, due to receive a stem cell transplant. This chain is built from TRBV4-1 and TRBJ1-3, and 7 junction bases match TRBD1. CDR3 protein: CASSQGTGSGNTIYF. In nucleotide form, the sequence is TGCGCCAGCAGCCAAGGGACAGGCTCTGGAAACACCATATATTTT.